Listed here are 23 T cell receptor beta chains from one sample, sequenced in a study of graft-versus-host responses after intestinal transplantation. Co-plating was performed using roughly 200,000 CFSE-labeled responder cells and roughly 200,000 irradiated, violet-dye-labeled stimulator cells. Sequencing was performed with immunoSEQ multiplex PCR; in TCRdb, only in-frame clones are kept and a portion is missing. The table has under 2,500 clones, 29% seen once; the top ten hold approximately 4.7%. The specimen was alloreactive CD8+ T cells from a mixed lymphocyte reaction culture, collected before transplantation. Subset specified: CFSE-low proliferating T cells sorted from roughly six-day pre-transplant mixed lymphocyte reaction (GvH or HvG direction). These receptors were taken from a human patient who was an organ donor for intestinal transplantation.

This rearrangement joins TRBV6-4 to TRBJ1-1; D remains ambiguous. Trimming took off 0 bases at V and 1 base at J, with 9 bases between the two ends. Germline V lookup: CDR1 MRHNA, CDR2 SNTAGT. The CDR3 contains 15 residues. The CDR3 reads CASSDSRHKNTEAFF. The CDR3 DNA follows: TGTGCCAGCAGTGACTCTAGACACAAGAACACTGAAGCTTTCTTT.

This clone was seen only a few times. CDR3 DNA sequence: TGTGCCAGCGGCGGCCCTAAGGGGATTCCAGCTCCTAATGAGCAGTTCTTC. Its translation: CASGGPKGIPAPNEQFF. The chain links TRBV2 to TRBJ2-1, with a tentative D call TRBD1 (5 bases). Germline V gene lookup returns CDR1 SNHLY and CDR2 FYNNEI. V lost 8 bases, J lost 7 bases, and 27 bases lay in between. This CDR3 contains 17 residues.

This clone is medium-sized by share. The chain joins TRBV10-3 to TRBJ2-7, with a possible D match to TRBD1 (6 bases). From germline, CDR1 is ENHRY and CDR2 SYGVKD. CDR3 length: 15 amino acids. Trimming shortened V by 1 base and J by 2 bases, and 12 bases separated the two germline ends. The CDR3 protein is CAISEYRDPPYEQYF. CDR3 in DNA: TGTGCCATCAGTGAGTACAGGGATCCACCCTACGAGCAGTACTTC.

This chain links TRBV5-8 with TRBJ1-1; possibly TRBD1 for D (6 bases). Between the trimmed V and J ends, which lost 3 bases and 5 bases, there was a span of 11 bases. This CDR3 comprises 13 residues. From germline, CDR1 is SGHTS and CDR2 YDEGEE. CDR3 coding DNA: TGTGCCAGCAGCTGGACAGTTGGGACTGAAGCTTTCTTT. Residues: CASSWTVGTEAFF. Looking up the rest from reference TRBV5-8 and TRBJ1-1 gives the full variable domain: EAGVTQSPTHLIKTRGQQATLRCSPISGHTSVYWYQQALGLGLQFLLWYDEGEERNRGNFPPRFSGRQFPNYSSELNVNALELEDSALYLCASSWTVGTEAFFGQGTRLTVV.

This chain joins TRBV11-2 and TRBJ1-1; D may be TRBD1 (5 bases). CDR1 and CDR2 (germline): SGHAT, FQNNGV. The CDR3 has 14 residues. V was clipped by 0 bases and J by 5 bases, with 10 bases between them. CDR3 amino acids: CASSLEPGGTEAFF. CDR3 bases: TGTGCCAGCAGCTTAGAGCCGGGGGGGACTGAAGCTTTCTTT. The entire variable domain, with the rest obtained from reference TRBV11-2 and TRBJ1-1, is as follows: EAGVAQSPRYKIIEKRQSVAFWCNPISGHATLYWYQQILGQGPKLLIQFQNNGVVDDSQLPKDRFSAERLKGVDSTLKIQPAKLEDSAVYLCASSLEPGGTEAFFGQGTRLTVV.

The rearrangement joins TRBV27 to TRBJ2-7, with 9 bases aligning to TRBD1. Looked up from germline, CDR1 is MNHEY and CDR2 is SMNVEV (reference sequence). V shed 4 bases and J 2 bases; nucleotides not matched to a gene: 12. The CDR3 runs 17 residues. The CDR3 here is CASSSIPGTGIPYEQYF. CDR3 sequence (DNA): TGTGCCAGCAGTTCCATACCCGGGACAGGGATTCCCTACGAGCAGTACTTC.

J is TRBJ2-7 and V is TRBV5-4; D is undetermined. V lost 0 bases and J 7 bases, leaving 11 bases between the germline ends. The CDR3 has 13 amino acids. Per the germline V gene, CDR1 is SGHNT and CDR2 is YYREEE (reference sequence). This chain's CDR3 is CASSLGGAQEQYF. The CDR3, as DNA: TGTGCCAGCAGCTTGGGCGGCGCTCAAGAGCAGTACTTC.

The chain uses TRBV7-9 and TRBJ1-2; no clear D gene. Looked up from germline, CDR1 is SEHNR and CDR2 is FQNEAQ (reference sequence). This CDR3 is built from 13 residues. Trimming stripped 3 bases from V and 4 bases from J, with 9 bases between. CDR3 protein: CASSLGEGYGYTF. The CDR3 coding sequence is TGTGCCAGCAGCTTGGGAGAGGGCTATGGCTACACCTTC.

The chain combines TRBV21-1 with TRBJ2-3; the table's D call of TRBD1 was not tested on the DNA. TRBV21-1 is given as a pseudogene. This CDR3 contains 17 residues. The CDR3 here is CASNDSRTETSTDTQYF. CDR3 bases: TGTGCCAGCAACGATAGCCGGACAGAAACGTCCACAGATACGCAGTATTTT.

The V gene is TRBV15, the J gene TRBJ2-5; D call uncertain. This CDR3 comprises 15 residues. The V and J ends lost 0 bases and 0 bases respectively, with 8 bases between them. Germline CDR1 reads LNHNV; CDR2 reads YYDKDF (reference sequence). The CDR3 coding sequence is TGTGCCACCAGCAGAGATGATCAGTACCAAGAGACCCAGTACTTC. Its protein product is CATSRDDQYQETQYF.

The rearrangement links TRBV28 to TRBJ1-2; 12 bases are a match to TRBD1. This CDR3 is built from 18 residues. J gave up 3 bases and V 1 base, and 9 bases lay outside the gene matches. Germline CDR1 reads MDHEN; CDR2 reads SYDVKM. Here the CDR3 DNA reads TGTGCCAGCAGTTTATTCCGGGACAGGGGGCCCGTCGACTATGGCTACACCTTC. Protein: CASSLFRDRGPVDYGYTF.

CDR3 in DNA: TGTGCCAGCAGTTGGGGGACAGGGGTCTCCTACGAGCAGTACTTC. It codes for CASSWGTGVSYEQYF. This chain connects TRBV27 to TRBJ2-7, with TRBD1 identical over 10 bases. Germline V CDR1 and CDR2: MNHEY, SMNVEV (reference sequence). The CDR3 has 15 amino acids. V trimming: 4 bases; J trimming: 0 bases; junction bases outside the gene matches: 3.

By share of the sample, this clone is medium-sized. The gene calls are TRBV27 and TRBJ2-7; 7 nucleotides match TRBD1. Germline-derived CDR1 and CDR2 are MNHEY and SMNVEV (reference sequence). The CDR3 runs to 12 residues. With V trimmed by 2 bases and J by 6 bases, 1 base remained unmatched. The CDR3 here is CASSLPGGEQYF. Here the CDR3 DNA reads TGTGCCAGCAGTTTACCAGGGGGCGAGCAGTACTTC.

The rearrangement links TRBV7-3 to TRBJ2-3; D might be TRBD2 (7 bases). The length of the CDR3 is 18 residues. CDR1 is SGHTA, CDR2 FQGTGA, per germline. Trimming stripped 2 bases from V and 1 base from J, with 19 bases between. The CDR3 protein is CASSLQGWGGAGTDTQYF. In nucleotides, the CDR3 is TGTGCCAGCAGCTTACAGGGATGGGGGGGGGCCGGCACAGATACGCAGTATTTT.

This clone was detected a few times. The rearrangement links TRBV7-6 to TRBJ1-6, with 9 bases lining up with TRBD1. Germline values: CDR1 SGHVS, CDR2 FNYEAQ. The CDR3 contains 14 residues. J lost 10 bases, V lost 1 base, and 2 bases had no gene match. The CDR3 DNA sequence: TGTGCCAGCAGCTTAGGGACAGGGGTATCACCCCTCCACTTT. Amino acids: CASSLGTGVSPLHF.

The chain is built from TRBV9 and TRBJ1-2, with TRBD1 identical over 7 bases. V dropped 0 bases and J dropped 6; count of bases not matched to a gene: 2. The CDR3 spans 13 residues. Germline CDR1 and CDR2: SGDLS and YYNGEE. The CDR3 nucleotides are TGTGCCAGCAGCGTAGAACAGGGGAATGGCTACACCTTC. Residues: CASSVEQGNGYTF.

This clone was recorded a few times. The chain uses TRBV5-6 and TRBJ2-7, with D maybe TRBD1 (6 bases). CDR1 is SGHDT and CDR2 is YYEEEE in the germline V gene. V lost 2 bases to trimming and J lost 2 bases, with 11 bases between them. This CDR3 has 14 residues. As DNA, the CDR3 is TGTGCCAGCAGCTTCCCGGACAGCACCTACGAGCAGTACTTC. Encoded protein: CASSFPDSTYEQYF. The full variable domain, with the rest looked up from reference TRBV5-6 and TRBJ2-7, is DAGVTQSPTHLIKTRGQQVTLRCSPKSGHDTVSWYQQALGQGPQFIFQYYEEEERQRGNFPDRFSGHQFPNYSSELNVNALLLGDSALYLCASSFPDSTYEQYFGPGTRLTVT.

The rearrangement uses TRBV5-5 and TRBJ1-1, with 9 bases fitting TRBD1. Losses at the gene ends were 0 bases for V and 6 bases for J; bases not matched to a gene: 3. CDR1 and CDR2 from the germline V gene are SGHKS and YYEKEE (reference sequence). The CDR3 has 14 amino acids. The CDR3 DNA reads TGTGCCAGCAGCTTGGCCAGGGACAGGGCTGAAGCTTTCTTT. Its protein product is CASSLARDRAEAFF.

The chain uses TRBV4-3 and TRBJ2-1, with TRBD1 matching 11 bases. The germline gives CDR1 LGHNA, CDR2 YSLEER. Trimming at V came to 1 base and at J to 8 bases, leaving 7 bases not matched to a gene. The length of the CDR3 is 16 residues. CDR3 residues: CASSQVRTGGRYEQFF. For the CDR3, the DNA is TGCGCCAGCAGCCAAGTAAGGACAGGGGGCAGGTATGAGCAGTTCTTC.

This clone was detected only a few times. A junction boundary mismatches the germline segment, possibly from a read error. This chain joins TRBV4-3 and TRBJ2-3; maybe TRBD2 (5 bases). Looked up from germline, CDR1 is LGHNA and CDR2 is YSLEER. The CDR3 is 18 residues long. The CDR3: CASSEDLVGPSSTDTQYF. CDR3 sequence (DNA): TGCGCCAGCAGCGAAGATCTCGTAGGGCCTAGCAGCACAGATACGCAGTATTTT.

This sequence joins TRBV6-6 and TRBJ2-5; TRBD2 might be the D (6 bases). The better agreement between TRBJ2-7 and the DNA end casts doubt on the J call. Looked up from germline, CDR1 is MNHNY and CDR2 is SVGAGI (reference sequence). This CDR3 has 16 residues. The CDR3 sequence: CASSYSTWTTTYEQYF. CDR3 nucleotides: TGTGCCAGCAGTTACTCGACGTGGACTACTACCTACGAGCAGTACTTC.

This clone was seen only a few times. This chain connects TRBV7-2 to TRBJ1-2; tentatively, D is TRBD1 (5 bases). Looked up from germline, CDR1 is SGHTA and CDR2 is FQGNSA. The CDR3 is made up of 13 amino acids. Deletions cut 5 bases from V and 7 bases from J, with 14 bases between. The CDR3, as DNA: TGTGCCAGCAGCCGACGGACCCAGGGTGGCTACACCTTC. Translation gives CASSRRTQGGYTF.

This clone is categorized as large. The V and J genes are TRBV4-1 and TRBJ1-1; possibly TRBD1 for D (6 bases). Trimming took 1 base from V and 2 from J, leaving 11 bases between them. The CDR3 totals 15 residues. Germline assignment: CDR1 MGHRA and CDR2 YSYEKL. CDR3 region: CASSQGGGPNTEAFF. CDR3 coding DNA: TGCGCCAGCAGCCAAGGTGGGGGCCCTAACACTGAAGCTTTCTTT.